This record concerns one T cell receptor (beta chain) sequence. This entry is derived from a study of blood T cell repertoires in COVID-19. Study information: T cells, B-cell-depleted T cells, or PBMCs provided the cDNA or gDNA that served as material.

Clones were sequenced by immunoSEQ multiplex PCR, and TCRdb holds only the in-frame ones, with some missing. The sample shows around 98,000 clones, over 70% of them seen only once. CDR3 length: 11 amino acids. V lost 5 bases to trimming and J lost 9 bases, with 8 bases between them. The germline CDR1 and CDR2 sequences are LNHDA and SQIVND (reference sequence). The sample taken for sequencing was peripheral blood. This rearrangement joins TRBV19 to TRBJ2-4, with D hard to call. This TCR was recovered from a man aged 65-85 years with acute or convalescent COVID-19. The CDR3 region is CASSVFGIQYF. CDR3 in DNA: TGTGCCAGTAGTGTCTTCGGCATTCAGTACTTC.